This T cell receptor (beta chain) was sequenced during a study of T-cell reconstitution after alpha-beta-depleted transplantation in children. Study-wide results and limits: A year post-transplant, T-cell counts and diversity derived mostly from newly produced T cells. At day 60, the high TCRbeta diversity found in some patients originated from recipient T cells and thymic progenitors that had survived. The study reportedly traced alpha-beta T cells about two months after transplant to several hundred expanded graft clones.

Trimming pared 4 bases from V and 4 bases from J, leaving 9 bases between. The CDR3 sequence is 13 residues long. In germline, CDR1 is SGHTA, CDR2 FQGTGA. As it was prepared, the TCRbeta library received unique molecular identifiers. TCRdb itself ran the PCR reads through MiXCR, one entry per CDR3 protein. The table shows over 400,000 distinct CDR3 sequences, with roughly 43% occurring only once. A few counts support this clonotype. Its specificity is not known. The TCR originated in a girl aged 2 to 9 with aplastic anemia, due to receive a stem cell transplant. This chain connects TRBV7-3 to TRBJ2-3; TRBD1 is a possible D gene (5 bases). The source was PBMCs, collected before TCRalphabeta/CD19-depleted stem cell transplant. DNA for the CDR3: TGTGCCAGCAGCTCACAAGGGGCAGATACGCAGTATTTT. Protein: CASSSQGADTQYF.